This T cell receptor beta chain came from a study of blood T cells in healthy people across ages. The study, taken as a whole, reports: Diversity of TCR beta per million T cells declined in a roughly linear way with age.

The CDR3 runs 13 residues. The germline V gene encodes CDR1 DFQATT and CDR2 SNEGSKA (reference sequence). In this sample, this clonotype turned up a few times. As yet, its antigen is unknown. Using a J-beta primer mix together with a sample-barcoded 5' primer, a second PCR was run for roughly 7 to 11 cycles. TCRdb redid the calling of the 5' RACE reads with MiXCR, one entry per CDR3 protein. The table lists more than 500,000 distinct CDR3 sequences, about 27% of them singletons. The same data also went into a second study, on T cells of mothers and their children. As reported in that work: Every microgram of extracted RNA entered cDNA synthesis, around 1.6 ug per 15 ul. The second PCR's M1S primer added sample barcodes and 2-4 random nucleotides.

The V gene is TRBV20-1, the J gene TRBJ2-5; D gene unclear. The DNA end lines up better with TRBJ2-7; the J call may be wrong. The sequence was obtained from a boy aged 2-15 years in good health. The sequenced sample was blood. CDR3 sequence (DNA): TGCAGTGCAAACGACGGTTTTAGCTACGAGCAGTACTTC. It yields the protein CSANDGFSYEQYF.